In its sample, the clone carrying this TCR beta chain was seen many times. Diagnostic assessment was based on clinical symptoms, serum thyroxine and TRAb, thyroid ultrasound and orbital computed tomography. This record belongs to a study of T cells in Graves' hyperthyroidism and ophthalmopathy. RNA transcripts yielded amplified TCR beta CDR3 regions. The HTBI primer set drove a first-round RT-PCR of the TCR CDR3. One entry per CDR3 protein, called by TCRdb with MiXCR from the multiplex PCR reads. The data show over 450,000 distinct CDR3 sequences, roughly a sixth seen once. V shed 7 bases and J shed 3 bases, with 12 bases lying between them. The CDR3 runs 13 residues. Germline V lookup: CDR1 SNHLY, CDR2 FYNNEI.

The chain employs TRBV2 and TRBJ2-5, with D perhaps assigned TRBD1 or TRBD2 (5 bases each). Sequenced input: blood. The receptor was derived from a woman aged 18-30 years with Graves' ophthalmopathy. CDR3 protein: CASKIQGEETQYF. DNA of the CDR3: TGTGCCAGCAAAATTCAGGGAGAAGAGACCCAGTACTTC.